The following is a TCR beta chain sequence with its context. Its antigen is unknown. Sequence at one end of the junction differs from germline and may be a read error. This specimen belongs to a study of vaccination effects on CD4 cells after COVID-19 (dated by TCRdb to between 2022 and 2023). Concerning the study at large: Each participant got two doses of an mRNA SARS-CoV-2 vaccine, either BNT162b2 or mRNA-1273. SARS-CoV-2 spike-specific CD4+ TCR repertoires from before and after mRNA vaccination were compared in COVID-19 convalescent patients and in infection-naive vaccine recipients. The full study included some 10 COVID-19 convalescent patients and a few SARS-CoV-2-naive healthy vaccine recipients. Cultures from other donors in the study were sequenced using the Oncomine TCR Beta short-read assay on an Illumina iSeq 100. The investigation overall reported the following: Both infection-induced and vaccine-induced clones contracted markedly at late post-vaccination timepoints, which is consistent with waning T cell responses. Only a small number of convalescent patients were included, and no early post-infection timepoints were available, which limited the study. Among healthy vaccine recipients, nearly all vaccine-induced clones were SARS-CoV-2 mono-reactive, and just 1 of 255 was cross-reactive with common cold coronaviruses.

The CDR3, cysteine through phenylalanine, is 14 amino acids long. Only the CDR3 DNA is retained, 42 bases long and in frame from the first base. The germline V gene sets CDR1 to SGHRS and CDR2 to YFSETQ. In the ViraFEST assay, PBMC were stimulated with viral peptide pools, and TCR sequencing was then used to find antigen-specific CD4+ T cell clonotypes based on their expansion. After more than 9 days of culture, CD4+ T cells were isolated with the EasySep CD4+ T cell isolation kit. Healthy vaccine recipients had no prior SARS-CoV-2 infection, confirmed by negative nucleocapsid antibodies before and after vaccination. Each well held 1.5 million to 2.5 million PBMC cultured in IMDM containing approximately 5% human AB serum, 9.5 to 10 IU/ml IL-2 and gentamicin, along with around 9.1 ug/ml peptides. On days 3 and 7, half of the culture medium was replaced with fresh IL-2-containing medium. Unless otherwise noted, each peptide stimulation condition was cultured in triplicate wells. Using Ficoll-Paque Plus gradient centrifugation, PBMC were separated from whole blood and then either used fresh or cryopreserved at -140C. Overlapping peptide pools spanned the spike proteins of SARS-CoV-2 and the common cold coronaviruses HCoV-NL63, HCoV-OC43 and HCoV-229E. Genomic DNA was extracted from cultured CD4+ T cells with the QIAamp micro DNA kit.

Receptors were amplified or captured by the immunoSEQ multiplex PCR assay. DNA from the cultured and isolated CD4+ T cells underwent TCR beta CDR3 sequencing. The published analysis was carried out like this. The analysis removed non-productive TCR sequences, trimmed reads to the CDR3 region, and retained only CDR3s that were 7 or more amino acids long. The MANAFEST web app was used to pick out antigen-specific clonotypes by comparing their expansion in peptide wells with that in reference cultures. Positive clones required FDR<0.05 expansion versus reference and all other wells, odds ratio above 5, and frequency above 0.1% in two replicate wells. A clonotype was defined as cross-reactive if the clonotype was significantly expanded both in SARS-CoV-2 spike wells and in at least one common cold coronavirus spike condition. CDR3 similarity was assessed by Levenshtein distance using the stringdist R package, and unrooted trees were constructed with ape in R 3.6.1. This immuneACCESS table, as held by TCRdb, lists in-frame sequences with V and J called but not all clones. Of the missing ones, under half trace to an unresolved V gene in checked studies; the others have no known cause. That table furnishes V, J and clone size, whereas the DNA furnished D and trimming. The sample yields more than 35,000 clones; less than 70% were counted once. The ten largest clones take up 15% of the sample.

The sequence was collected from a human donor who received a COVID-19 vaccine. This chain is built from TRBV5-1 and TRBJ2-3; the D gene cannot be resolved reliably. Material: CD4+ T cells from PBMCs cultured with HCoV-OC43 spike peptides, obtained before COVID-19 vaccination. The cell subset or site label, read with the paper, signifies: HCoV-OC43 spike overlapping peptide pool stimulation. In nucleotide form, the sequence is TGCGCCAGCAGCTTGGAGGCCTCTAACCCTCCCCGCCATTTT. It translates to CASSLEASNPPRHF.